This TCR beta chain was sequenced for a study of cytomegalovirus exposure and HLA in healthy donors. The CDR3 is 18 residues long. V shed 3 bases and J shed 4 bases, with 19 bases lying between them. The germline gives CDR1 MNHEY, CDR2 SMNVEV (reference sequence). PCR employed 60 Vbeta and 13 Jbeta primers. Assay: immunoSEQ multiplex PCR; the TCRdb copy retains only in-frame clones and omits some. The sample includes about 180,000 clones, about three quarters of them seen just once. The clonotype was recovered from a man aged 18 to 30 in good health and CMV-seronegative. V is TRBV27 and J is TRBJ2-6; D may be TRBD1 (6 bases). The sequenced sample consisted of PBMCs. CDR3 bases: TGTGCCAGCAGTTTCTCTAAAAACAGGGTATCCGGGGCCAACGTCCTGACTTTC. Translating gives CASSFSKNRVSGANVLTF.